This paragraph covers one TCR beta chain sequence. This clonotype was detected many times. The target of this receptor is not known. No base quality values were provided; no much bigger clone lies one nucleotide off. The sample was run on an Illumina HiSeq 2500. TCR beta libraries were prepared by quantitative 5'-RACE with molecular barcodes. The authors' pipeline ran thus. A new computational method based on a probabilistic model of VDJ rearrangement was used to identify disease-linked TCR variants. The public reads were reanalyzed by TCRdb: fastp trimming at Q25, MiXCR alignment, in-frame beta chains only. Each record represents a unique CDR3 protein, reported with the most common genes and DNA among its rows. The V and J calls were determined by TCRdb, not by the authors. Within this sample are about 510,000 distinct CDR3 sequences, with approximately 5.3% of them counted one time only. The leading ten clones occupy around 3.5% of the sample.

The sample comes from a study of CD8 T cells in ankylosing spondylitis (dated by TCRdb to about 2017). A note on the overall study: The study set out to find disease-linked TCR variants by profiling T cell receptor beta repertoires in ankylosing spondylitis patients and healthy donors. Peripheral blood samples were taken, and synovial fluid was additionally collected from ankylosing spondylitis patients. In total, the full study cohort was made up of some 110 healthy donors and about two dozen ankylosing spondylitis patients.

General findings and caveats noted by the study authors: The disease-linked clones were reported to be significantly enriched in matched synovial fluid samples from ankylosing spondylitis patients. The disease-linked clones had a CD8+ phenotype and were found at relatively low frequencies in peripheral blood. A TCR beta motif made up of several highly homologous amino acid variants appeared to be characteristic of blood from ankylosing spondylitis patients. Some motif variants had previously been reported in the synovial fluid and blood of reactive arthritis patients, which suggests shared mechanisms of disease initiation.

The material sequenced was blood, either unsorted or a sorted T cell fraction (not recorded which). This sequence was found in a male donor with ankylosing spondylitis.

The CDR3 region: CASSLVVSDNEQFF. In nucleotide form, the sequence is TGTGCCAGCAGCTTAGTGGTTAGCGACAATGAGCAGTTCTTC. The chain is encoded by TRBV11-2 joined to TRBJ2-1; the best D guess is TRBD2, with 5 bases matching. Taken from the germline V gene, the CDR1 and CDR2 loops are SGHAT and FQNNGV. Trimming takes 1 base from V and 5 bases from J, and the germline ends sit 9 bases apart. The CDR3 goes from the cysteine to the phenylalanine over 14 residues. The read is trimmed to its CDR3 DNA, 42 bases read in frame from base 1.